This T cell receptor (beta chain) was observed in a study of graft-versus-host responses after intestinal transplantation. Study as a whole: Recipients underwent multivisceral, liver-intestinal, or isolated intestinal transplants. Induction with anti-thymocyte globulin, then tacrolimus and steroids for three to four years, was given to all recipients.

V lost 3 bases to trimming and J lost 0 bases; unmatched junction nucleotides: 4. The CDR3 loop spans 15 amino acids. CDR1 is MGHDK, CDR2 SYGVNS, per germline. TCRdb keeps only in-frame clones here, not all; method: immunoSEQ multiplex PCR. This table has tens of thousands of clones, approximately 95% appearing once. With regard to this clone: Its antigen remains unknown.

Overall study results and limits: Where graft-donor T cell macrochimerism was present, patients had high graft-versus-host to host-versus-graft clonal ratios in allografts. The authors found GvH clones in recipient marrow, some appearing first in ileum or blood.

This chain joins TRBV25-1 and TRBJ2-7; TRBD2 agrees at 8 bases. Material: unstimulated CD8+ T cells sorted from spleen or lymph node cells, obtained before intestinal transplant. The clonotype was recovered from a human donor who received an intestinal transplant. The CDR3 protein is CASSEAGGSSYEQYF. CDR3 in DNA: TGTGCCAGCAGTGAGGCGGGAGGAAGCTCCTACGAGCAGTACTTC.